Listed below are T cell receptor beta chains from one sample, sequenced in a study of early T cells in non-severe SARS-CoV-2 infection. A single record per CDR3 protein comes from TCRdb applying MiXCR to the 5' RACE reads. The sample yields roughly 54,000 distinct CDR3 sequences, around 12% seen once. What was sequenced was whole blood. The receptor set was obtained from an adult who was a healthcare worker with PCR-confirmed SARS-CoV-2 infection or an uninfected control (not recorded which). Each CDR3 is given with its conserved first and last residue. The D gene is left open where the match is weak. Some rows have no size entry. The others give once, few or many, or a class for an expanded clone.

clone size | CDR3 length | D gene | J gene | V gene | CDR3 DNA | CDR3 protein
. | 13 | . | TRBJ2-1 | TRBV28 | TGTGCCAGCAGTCCCAGCTCCTACAATGAGCAGTTCTTC | CASSPSSYNEQFF
. | 16 | TRBD1 | TRBJ2-5 | TRBV20-1 | TGCAGTGCTTGTAACCTCTGGACAGGGTTTGGCGAGACCCAGTACTTC | CSACNLWTGFGETQYF
. | 13 | . | TRBJ2-5 | TRBV6-2/TRBV6-3 | TGTGCCAGTCACCGGGCCGCCCAAGAGACCCAGTACTTC | CASHRAAQETQYF
. | 14 | . | TRBJ2-5 | TRBV5-1 | TGCGCCAGCAGCTTGTTGGGCGGGCTGGAGACCCAGTACTTC | CASSLLGGLETQYF
. | 12 | . | TRBJ2-7 | TRBV28 | TGTGCCAGCAGTTTAATGGAATACGAGCAGTACTTC | CASSLMEYEQYF
. | 17 | . | TRBJ2-2 | TRBV19 | TGTGCCAGTAGTATCGAGGCGGCTCGGGGGTCGCGCGGGGAGCTGTTTTTT | CASSIEAARGSRGELFF
few | 13 | . | TRBJ1-1 | TRBV27 | TGTGCCAGCAGTTTATGGGGGGACACTGAAGCTTTCTTT | CASSLWGDTEAFF
. | 11 | . | TRBJ2-1 | TRBV29-1 | TGCAGCGTTCACCCGGGAGCGGAGCAGTTCTTC | CSVHPGAEQFF
many | 14 | . | TRBJ1-6 | TRBV30 | TGTGCCTGGAGCCCTCCGAGTCTTAATTCACCCCTCCACTTT | CAWSPPSLNSPLHF
. | 16 | . | TRBJ1-1 | TRBV29-1 | TGCAGCGCCGTGGGGGGGATAAACAGGTTGAACACTGAAGCTTTCTTT | CSAVGGINRLNTEAFF
. | 15 | . | TRBJ1-5 | TRBV19 | TGTGCCAGTAGTATAGTAGCGACGGACAATCAGCCCCAGCATTTT | CASSIVATDNQPQHF
few | 15 | . | TRBJ1-4 | TRBV9 | TGTGCCAGCAGCGTAGATGGGACGGGGAATGAAAAACTGTTTTTT | CASSVDGTGNEKLFF
few | 15 | . | TRBJ1-5 | TRBV3-1 | TGTGCCAGCAGCCCCGCCGGTGGTCAGCACCAGCCCCAGCATTTT | CASSPAGGQHQPQHF
few | 15 | TRBD2 | TRBJ2-4 | TRBV11-2 | TGTGCCAGCAGCTCCCATCCGGGACTAGCGGGGGGGCCGTCTTTC | CASSSHPGLAGGPSF
. | 12 | . | TRBJ2-5 | TRBV7-2 | TGTGCCAGCAGCTTGGGTGGAGCGACCCAGTACTTC | CASSLGGATQYF
medium-sized | 11 | . | TRBJ2-1 | TRBV3-1 | TGTGCCAGCAGCCAGGGTAATGAGCAGTTCTTC | CASSQGNEQFF
. | 12 | . | TRBJ1-3 | TRBV6-5 | TGTGCCAGCAGTTTTAACGGAAACACCATATATTTT | CASSFNGNTIYF
. | 14 | . | TRBJ1-4 | TRBV9 | TGTGCCAGCAGCCCCGGCAGGGGAAATGAAAAACTGTTTTTT | CASSPGRGNEKLFF
many | 16 | TRBD1 | TRBJ2-1 | TRBV5-1 | TGCGCCAGCAGCTTGGCCGCGACAGGGGGGCGAAATGAGCAGTTCTTC | CASSLAATGGRNEQFF
many | 15 | . | TRBJ1-1 | TRBV20-1 | TGCAGTCCTAAGGGTGACAGGTCCCGAGGCACTGAAGCTTTCTTT | CSPKGDRSRGTEAFF
many | 13 | . | TRBJ1-1 | TRBV12-3/TRBV12-4 | TGTGCCAGCAGTTTACAGCAGAACACTGAAGCTTTCTTT | CASSLQQNTEAFF
few | 12 | . | TRBJ2-5 | TRBV7-9 | TGTGCCAGCAGCTTCATCAGCGGCCCTCAGTACTTC | CASSFISGPQYF
many | 14 | . | TRBJ2-2 | TRBV7-9 | TGTGCCAGCAGCTTAGAGGCTTCCACCGGGGAGCTGTTTTTT | CASSLEASTGELFF
many | 14 | . | TRBJ1-1 | TRBV20-1 | TGCAGTGCTAGAGATCCAAACGGGAACACTGAAGCTTTCTTT | CSARDPNGNTEAFF
few | 16 | TRBD2 | TRBJ2-3 | TRBV19 | TGTGCCAGTAGTACCCGCGGCGCGGGAGGGAGGGATACGCAGTATTTT | CASSTRGAGGRDTQYF
. | 12 | . | TRBJ2-3 | TRBV10-3 | TGTGCCATCAGTCCTAGCACAGATACGCAGTATTTT | CAISPSTDTQYF
. | 16 | . | TRBJ2-3 | TRBV7-6 | TGTGCCAGCAGCTTGTCTAGTCTTGGGGGCACAGATACGCAGTATTTT | CASSLSSLGGTDTQYF
. | 14 | . | TRBJ2-1 | TRBV19 | TGTGCCAGTAGTAGCTCTAGCGAGTACAATGAGCAGTTCTTC | CASSSSSEYNEQFF
. | 13 | TRBD1 | TRBJ2-7 | TRBV6-5 | TGTGCCAGCAGTAACCGACAGGGATTCGAGCAGTACTTC | CASSNRQGFEQYF
. | 15 | TRBD2 | TRBJ2-7 | TRBV19 | TGTGCCAGTAGTATAGCAGGGACTAGCGGCTACGAGCAGTACTTC | CASSIAGTSGYEQYF
few | 13 | . | TRBJ2-5 | TRBV18 | TGTGCCAGCTCACCAGGGAGCGAAGTGAGCCAGTACTTC | CASSPGSEVSQYF
many | 12 | . | TRBJ2-3 | TRBV10-3 | TGTGCCATCAGTGAGTCGAAAGATACGCAGTATTTT | CAISESKDTQYF
. | 11 | . | TRBJ1-2 | TRBV5-1 | TGCGCCAGCAGAATGGATGGGGGCTACACCTTC | CASRMDGGYTF
many | 15 | TRBD1 | TRBJ1-4 | TRBV20-1 | TGCAGTGCTTTAAACCCAGGGGGCGCATGGGAAAAACTGTTTTTT | CSALNPGGAWEKLFF
many | 12 | . | TRBJ2-1 | TRBV11-2 | TGTGCCAGCAGCTCCGGAACCGGGGAGCAGTTCTTC | CASSSGTGEQFF
. | 17 | . | TRBJ2-1 | TRBV9 | TGTGCCAGCAGCGTTTCAGGGGACACCCGCTCCTACAATGAGCAGTTCTTC | CASSVSGDTRSYNEQFF
few | 15 | TRBD1 | TRBJ2-3 | TRBV5-1 | TGCGCCAGCAGACATGACAGGGGCGGCACAGATACGCAGTATTTT | CASRHDRGGTDTQYF
many | 12 | . | TRBJ2-7 | TRBV13 | TGTGCCAGCAGCCTGGGACGTGGCGAGCAGTACTTC | CASSLGRGEQYF
. | 14 | . | TRBJ1-1 | TRBV2 | TGTGCCAGCAGTGATAGGGGGATGAACACTGAAGCTTTCTTT | CASSDRGMNTEAFF
many | 17 | . | TRBJ1-6 | TRBV6-4 | TGTGCCAGCCCTTTCTATATGGGGGAGATCTATAATTCACCCCTCCACTTT | CASPFYMGEIYNSPLHF
few | 17 | . | TRBJ2-3 | TRBV5-1 | TGCGCCAGCAGCTTGGGGCCCCAGGGCTCTGGCACAGATACGCAGTATTTT | CASSLGPQGSGTDTQYF
. | 14 | . | TRBJ2-3 | TRBV10-3 | TGTGCCATCAGTGATCGGGGCGGTGAGGATACGCAGTATTTT | CAISDRGGEDTQYF
few | 16 | TRBD2 | TRBJ2-5 | TRBV3-1 | TGTGCCAGCAGCCCATGGACTAGCGGGAGGGAAGAGACCCAGTACTTC | CASSPWTSGREETQYF
few | 15 | . | TRBJ2-1 | TRBV19 | TGTGCCAGTAGTTTCGTAAACCTACCTTACAATGAGCAGTTCTTC | CASSFVNLPYNEQFF
many | 13 | . | TRBJ1-2 | TRBV5-5 | TGTGCCAGCAGCACGGAAACAGGGTATGGCTACACCTTC | CASSTETGYGYTF
many | 18 | TRBD1 | TRBJ1-4 | TRBV19 | TGTGCCAGTAGTATGACGCATACCGGGACAGGGAAAGGAGAAAAACTGTTTTTT | CASSMTHTGTGKGEKLFF
. | 13 | TRBD1 | TRBJ1-1 | TRBV10-3 | TGTGCCATCAAGGGACAGGGCGACACTGAAGCTTTCTTT | CAIKGQGDTEAFF
few | 16 | . | TRBJ1-6 | TRBV3-1 | TGTGCCAGCAGCCAAGGTGTGACAGCGACGAATTCACCCCTCCACTTT | CASSQGVTATNSPLHF
. | 14 | . | TRBJ2-1 | TRBV6-2/TRBV6-3 | TGTGCCAGCAGTTACGTGGCAGGAAACAATGAGCAGTTCTTC | CASSYVAGNNEQFF
few | 19 | TRBD2 | TRBJ2-1 | TRBV27 | TGTGCCAGCAGTTTCGGCAGGGCGGCGGGAGGGGCCCGAAGCAATGAGCAGTTCTTC | CASSFGRAAGGARSNEQFF
few | 13 | . | TRBJ2-2 | TRBV12-3/TRBV12-4 | TGTGCCAGCAGTTTGGGGGGATCCGGGGAGCTGTTTTTT | CASSLGGSGELFF
many | 14 | TRBD1 | TRBJ1-2 | TRBV13 | TGTGCCAGCAGCGTCGACAGGGGCGACTATGGCTACACCTTC | CASSVDRGDYGYTF
few | 13 | . | TRBJ2-1 | TRBV28 | TGTGCCAGCAGTTCGGATCCGGGGAATGAGCAGTTCTTC | CASSSDPGNEQFF